The 3 T cell receptor beta chains presented below share a single source sample, sequenced in a study of cytomegalovirus exposure and HLA in healthy donors. 13 Jbeta primers and 60 Vbeta primers were used for the PCR. Profiled with immunoSEQ multiplex PCR; TCRdb holds only in-frame clones, not every one. In the table there are some 130,000 clones, roughly 73% of which are singletons. The sequenced sample consisted of PBMCs. All receptors derive from a male donor in good health and CMV-seronegative.

The chain combines TRBV7-2 with TRBJ1-6, with TRBD1 matching 7 bases. Germline CDR1 and CDR2: SGHTA and FQGNSA. CDR3 size: 16 residues. J lost 6 bases, V lost 3 bases, and 8 bases had no gene match. The CDR3 here is CASSLTGTVFNSPLHF. The CDR3 DNA follows: TGTGCCAGCAGCTTGACAGGGACGGTGTTTAATTCACCCCTCCACTTT. The full variable domain, rest sourced from reference TRBV7-2 and TRBJ1-6, is GAGVSQSPSNKVTEKGKDVELRCDPISGHTALYWYRQSLGQGLEFLIYFQGNSAPDKSGLPSDRFSAERTGGSVSTLTIQRTQQEDSAVYLCASSLTGTVFNSPLHFGNGTRLTVT.

The V call is TRBV7-2, the J call TRBJ2-7; 7 bases map to TRBD1. From germline, CDR1 is SGHTA and CDR2 FQGNSA. This CDR3 spans 14 amino acids. The V gene end was trimmed by 6 bases and the J gene end by 3 bases; junction bases not matched to a gene: 8. The CDR3 DNA follows: TGTGCCAGCAGTCGCCTCCGGGACAGCTACGAGCAGTACTTC. Amino acid sequence: CASSRLRDSYEQYF.

The genes are TRBV11-3 and TRBJ2-5; TRBD2 matches at 9 bases. With V trimmed by 4 bases and J by 3 bases, 12 bases remained unmatched. Germline V gene data show CDR1 as SGHNT and CDR2 as YENEEA. CDR3 length: 17 amino acids. As DNA, the CDR3 is TGTGCCAGCAGCTCCGACCCTCCTAGCGGGGTCGAAGAGACCCAGTACTTC. Protein product: CASSSDPPSGVEETQYF.